This TCR beta chain was recorded in a study of T cell responses to AZD1222 COVID-19 vaccine. This clone showed up just a few times. Its antigen is unknown. Study conclusions and caveats: Spike-specific TCR repertoires showed rising breadth and depth after two AZD1222 doses. None of the repertoires were sampled until the peak T cell response had passed. Recipients of AZD1222 seropositive at baseline numbered only 6 or 7. Clonal diversity was possibly underestimated; the donors were predominantly white British and more often female.

J gave up 7 bases and V 4 bases, and 6 bases lay outside the gene matches. The CDR3 totals 13 residues. Germline V lookup: CDR1 SEHNR, CDR2 FQNEAQ (reference sequence). The protocol was immunoSEQ multiplex PCR, while the TCRdb copy is restricted to in-frame clones and leaves out a portion. Of fewer than 150,000 clones in the sample, about 88% were seen once. Sequences were derived from peripheral blood, sampled on day 0 of AZD1222 vaccination. The chain uses TRBV7-9 and TRBJ1-1; 7 bases fit TRBD1. The clonotype comes from an adult in good health. The CDR3: CASSSGQPLEAFF. The CDR3 bases are TGTGCCAGCAGCTCGGGACAGCCCCTTGAAGCTTTCTTT. The full variable domain, with the rest looked up from reference TRBV7-9 and TRBJ1-1, is DTGVSQNPRHKITKRGQNVTFRCDPISEHNRLYWYRQTLGQGPEFLTYFQNEAQLEKSRLLSDRFSAERPKGSFSTLEIQRTEQGDSAMYLCASSSGQPLEAFFGQGTRLTVV.